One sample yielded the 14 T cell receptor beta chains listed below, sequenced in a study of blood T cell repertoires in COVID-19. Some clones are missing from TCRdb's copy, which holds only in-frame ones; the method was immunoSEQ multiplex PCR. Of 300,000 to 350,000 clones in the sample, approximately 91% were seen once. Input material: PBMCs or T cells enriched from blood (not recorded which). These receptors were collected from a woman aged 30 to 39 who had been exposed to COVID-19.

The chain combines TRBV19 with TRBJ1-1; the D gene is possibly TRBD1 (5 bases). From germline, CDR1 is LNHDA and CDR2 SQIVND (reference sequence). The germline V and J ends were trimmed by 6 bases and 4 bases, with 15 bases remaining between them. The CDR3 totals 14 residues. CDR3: CASSDRRRVTEAFF. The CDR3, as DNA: TGTGCCAGTAGCGACAGACGTAGGGTCACTGAAGCTTTCTTT. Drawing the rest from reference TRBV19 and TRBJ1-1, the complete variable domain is DGGITQSPKYLFRKEGQNVTLSCEQNLNHDAMYWYRQDPGQGLRLIYYSQIVNDFQKGDIAEGYSVSREKKESFPLTVTSAQKNPTAFYLCASSDRRRVTEAFFGQGTRLTVV.

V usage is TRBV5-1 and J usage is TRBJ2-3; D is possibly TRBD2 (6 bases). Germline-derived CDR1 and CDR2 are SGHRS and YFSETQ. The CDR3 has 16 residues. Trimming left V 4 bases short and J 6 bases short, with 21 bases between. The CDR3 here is CASSVGGAQGMDTQYF. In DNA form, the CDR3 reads TGCGCCAGCAGCGTAGGAGGGGCCCAGGGAATGGATACGCAGTATTTT.

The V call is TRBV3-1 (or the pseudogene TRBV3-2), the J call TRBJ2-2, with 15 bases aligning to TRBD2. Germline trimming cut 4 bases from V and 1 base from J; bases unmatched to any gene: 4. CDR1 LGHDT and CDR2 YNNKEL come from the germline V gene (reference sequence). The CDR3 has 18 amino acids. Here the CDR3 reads CASSLPGLAGGNTGELFF. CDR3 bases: TGTGCCAGCAGCCTCCCGGGACTAGCGGGGGGGAACACCGGGGAGCTGTTTTTT.

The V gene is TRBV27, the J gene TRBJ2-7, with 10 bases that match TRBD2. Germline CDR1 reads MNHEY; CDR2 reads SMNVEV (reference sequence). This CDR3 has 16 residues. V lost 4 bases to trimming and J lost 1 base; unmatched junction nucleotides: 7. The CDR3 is CASSSLRAGGSYEQYF. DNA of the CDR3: TGTGCCAGCAGTTCCCTTAGAGCGGGGGGGTCCTACGAGCAGTACTTC.

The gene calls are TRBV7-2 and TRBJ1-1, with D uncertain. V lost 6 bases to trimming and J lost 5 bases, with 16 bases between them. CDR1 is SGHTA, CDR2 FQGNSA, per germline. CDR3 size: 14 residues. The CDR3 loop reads CASSSSPVTTEAFF. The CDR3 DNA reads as TGTGCCAGCAGTTCTAGCCCAGTCACGACTGAAGCTTTCTTT.

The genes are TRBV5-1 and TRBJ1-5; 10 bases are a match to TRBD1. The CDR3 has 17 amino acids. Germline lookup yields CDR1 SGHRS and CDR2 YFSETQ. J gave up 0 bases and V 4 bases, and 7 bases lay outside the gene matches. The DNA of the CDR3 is TGCGCCAGCAGCGTGGGACAGGGGCCTTATAGCAATCAGCCCCAGCATTTT. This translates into CASSVGQGPYSNQPQHF. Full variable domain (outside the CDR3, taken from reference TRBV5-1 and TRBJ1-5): KAGVTQTPRYLIKTRGQQVTLSCSPISGHRSVSWYQQTPGQGLQFLFEYFSETQRNKGNFPGRFSGRQFSNSRSEMNVSTLELGDSALYLCASSVGQGPYSNQPQHFGDGTRLSIL.

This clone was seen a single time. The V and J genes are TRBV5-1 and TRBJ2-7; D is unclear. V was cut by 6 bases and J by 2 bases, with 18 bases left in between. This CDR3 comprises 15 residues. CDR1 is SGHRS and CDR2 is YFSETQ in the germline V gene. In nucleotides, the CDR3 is TGCGCCAGCAACTACCATGTGACCGGTACCTACGAGCAGTACTTC. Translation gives CASNYHVTGTYEQYF.

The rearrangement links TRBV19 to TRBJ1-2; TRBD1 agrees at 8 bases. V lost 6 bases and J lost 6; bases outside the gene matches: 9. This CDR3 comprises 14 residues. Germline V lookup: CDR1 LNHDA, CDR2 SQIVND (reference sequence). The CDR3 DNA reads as TGTGCCAGTAGCACAACTAGACAGGGGAATGGCTACACCTTC. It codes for CASSTTRQGNGYTF.

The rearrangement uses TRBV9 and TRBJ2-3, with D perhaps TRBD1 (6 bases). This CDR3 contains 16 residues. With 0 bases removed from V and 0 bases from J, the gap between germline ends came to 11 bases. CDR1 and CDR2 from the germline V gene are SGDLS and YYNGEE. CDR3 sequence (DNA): TGTGCCAGCAGCGTAGCTCGGACAGCAAGCACAGATACGCAGTATTTT. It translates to CASSVARTASTDTQYF.

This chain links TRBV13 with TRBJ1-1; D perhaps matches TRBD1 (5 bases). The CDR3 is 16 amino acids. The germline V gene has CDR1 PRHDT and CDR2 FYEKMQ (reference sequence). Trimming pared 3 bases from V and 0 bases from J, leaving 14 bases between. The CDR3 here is CASSFSVGPVNTEAFF. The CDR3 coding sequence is TGTGCCAGCAGCTTTTCCGTGGGGCCGGTGAACACTGAAGCTTTCTTT.

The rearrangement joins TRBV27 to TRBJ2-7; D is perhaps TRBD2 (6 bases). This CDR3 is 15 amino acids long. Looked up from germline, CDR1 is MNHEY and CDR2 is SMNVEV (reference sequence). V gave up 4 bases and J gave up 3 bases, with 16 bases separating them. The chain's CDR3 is CASSSPGRGRYEQYF. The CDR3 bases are TGTGCCAGCAGTTCCCCGGGGCGGGGACGCTACGAGCAGTACTTC.

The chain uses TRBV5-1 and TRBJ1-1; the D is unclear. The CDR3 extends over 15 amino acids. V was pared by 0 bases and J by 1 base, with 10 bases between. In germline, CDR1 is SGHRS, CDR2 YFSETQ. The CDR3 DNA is TGCGCCAGCAGCTTGGATCTGGGGAGGAACACTGAAGCTTTCTTT. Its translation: CASSLDLGRNTEAFF.

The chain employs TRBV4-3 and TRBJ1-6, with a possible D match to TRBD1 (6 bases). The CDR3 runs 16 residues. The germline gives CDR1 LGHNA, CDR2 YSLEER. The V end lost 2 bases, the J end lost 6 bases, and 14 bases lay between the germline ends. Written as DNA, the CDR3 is TGCGCCAGCAGCCAAACCTGGACAGACGTTAATTCACCCCTCCACTTT. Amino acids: CASSQTWTDVNSPLHF.

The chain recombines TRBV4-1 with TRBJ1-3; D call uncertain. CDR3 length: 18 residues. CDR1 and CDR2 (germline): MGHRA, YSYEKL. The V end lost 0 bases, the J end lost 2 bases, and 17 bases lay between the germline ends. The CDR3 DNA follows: TGCGCCAGCAGCCAAGATTCCGGGCCGAGGGTGGCTGGAAACACCATATATTTT. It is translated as CASSQDSGPRVAGNTIYF.